The 4 T cell receptor beta chains listed next were all sequenced from one sample in a study of beta chain features in type 1 diabetes. The sequenced template was cDNA made from the entire isolated RNA. Assay: immunoSEQ multiplex PCR; the TCRdb copy retains only in-frame clones and omits some. The table lists some 400,000 clones, about 14% of them singletons, with approximately 0.02% in the top ten. The sample comprised naive CD4+ T cells from blood. Receptors were obtained from a woman between 18 and 29 years old in good health.

The rearrangement joins TRBV29-1 to TRBJ1-2; the match to TRBD1 covers 8 bases. The V segment lost 5 bases and the J segment 4 bases; nucleotides outside the gene matches: 9. Looked up from germline, CDR1 is SQVTM and CDR2 is ANQGSEA. The CDR3 has 14 residues. The CDR3 protein is CSVHKGQGAYGYTF. The CDR3 DNA follows: TGCAGCGTTCACAAAGGACAGGGAGCCTATGGCTACACCTTC.

The rearrangement links TRBV7-3 to TRBJ2-1; TRBD2 agrees at 9 bases. V gave up 5 bases and J gave up 7 bases; unmatched junction bases: 9. Germline CDR1 is SGHTA and CDR2 is FQGTGA. CDR3 size: 15 residues. As DNA, the CDR3 is TGTGCCAGCAGCACTGCGGAACTAGCGGGTAATGAGCAGTTCTTC. Amino acid sequence: CASSTAELAGNEQFF.

The chain uses TRBV14 and TRBJ2-7; tentative D call: TRBD1 (6 bases). There are 14 residues in the CDR3. The ends were cut back, 1 base at V and 12 bases at J, with 19 bases in the middle. CDR1 and CDR2 from the germline V gene are SGHDN and FVKESK. CDR3 nucleotides: TGTGCCAGCAGCCAAGGAGGATCAGGGGCGCGGCGGTACTTC. Its translation is CASSQGGSGARRYF.

A few counts support this clone. CDR3 sequence reads: CASSGQGMHEQYF. CDR3 DNA: TGTGCCAGCAGTGGGCAGGGGATGCACGAGCAGTACTTC. The J gene is TRBJ2-7, the V gene TRBV2; tentative D call: TRBD1 (6 bases). From germline, CDR1 is SNHLY and CDR2 FYNNEI. V was cut by 4 bases and J by 5 bases, with 12 bases left in between. The length of the CDR3 is 13 residues.